Listed here are 28 T cell receptor beta chains from one sample, sequenced in a study of cytomegalovirus exposure and HLA in healthy donors. The PCR contained 60 Vbeta and 13 Jbeta primers. TCRdb's table, derived via immunoSEQ multiplex PCR, lists solely in-frame clones and lacks some. This sample carries under 150,000 clones, around 79% of them seen once, and the ten largest clones take roughly 5.9%. Sequencing was performed on PBMCs. The source is a woman between 40 and 50 years old in good health and CMV-seronegative.

This sequence joins TRBV6-1 and TRBJ2-7, with 7 positions matching TRBD1. Germline values: CDR1 MNHNS, CDR2 SASEGT. CDR3 size: 13 residues. After removal of 10 bases from V and 3 bases from J, the junction contained 9 bases not matched to a gene. In DNA form, the CDR3 reads TGTGCCATCAGCCGGGACAGCAACTACGAGCAGTACTTC. This codes for CAISRDSNYEQYF.

Only a few counts were recorded for this clone. V usage is TRBV11-2 and J usage is TRBJ2-7, with a tentative D call TRBD2 (6 bases). Trimming stripped 1 base from V and 8 bases from J, with 9 bases between. This CDR3 is built from 12 residues. CDR1 and CDR2 from the germline V gene are SGHAT and FQNNGV. CDR3 loop: CASSLAGVKQYF. CDR3 DNA: TGTGCCAGCAGCTTAGCGGGGGTCAAGCAGTACTTC.

The V call is TRBV28, the J call TRBJ2-7, with TRBD1 identical over 11 bases. With V trimmed by 2 bases and J by 3 bases, 3 bases remained unmatched. Per the germline V gene, CDR1 is MDHEN and CDR2 is SYDVKM. This CDR3 has 15 residues. CDR3: CASSLGGQGDYEQYF. The DNA for the CDR3 is TGTGCCAGCAGTTTAGGGGGACAGGGGGACTACGAGCAGTACTTC.

This clone was detected once. This chain links TRBV5-1 with TRBJ2-5; 9 bases fit TRBD1. The J call is uncertain, as TRBJ2-7 better fits the DNA end. Germline V gives CDR1 SGHRS, CDR2 YFSETQ. The CDR3 runs 17 residues. CDR3: CASSLGTGHHTFYEQYF. The CDR3 DNA reads TGCGCCAGCAGTCTTGGGACAGGGCACCATACCTTCTACGAGCAGTACTTC.

The gene calls are TRBV9 and TRBJ2-1, with 13 positions matching TRBD2. After removal of 4 bases from V and 5 bases from J, the junction contained 6 bases not matched to a gene. Germline assignment: CDR1 SGDLS and CDR2 YYNGEE. The CDR3 is 16 amino acids. The CDR3 sequence: CASSIPGTSGDNEQFF. In DNA, the CDR3 is TGTGCCAGCAGCATACCGGGGACTAGCGGGGACAATGAGCAGTTCTTC.

V usage is TRBV28 and J usage is TRBJ1-3; 10 bases align to TRBD1. This CDR3 has 13 amino acids. J was trimmed by 8 bases and V by 8 bases; bases with no gene match: 6. Germline lookup yields CDR1 MDHEN and CDR2 SYDVKM. CDR3 in amino acids: CASGDRGRDTIYF. CDR3 DNA: TGTGCCAGCGGGGACAGGGGCCGGGACACCATATATTTT.

This sequence joins TRBV7-9 and TRBJ2-2; D unclear. Trimming stripped 3 bases from V and 5 bases from J, with 4 bases between. Germline-derived CDR1 and CDR2 are SEHNR and FQNEAQ (reference sequence). The CDR3 length is 12 residues. The CDR3 here is CASSFETGELFF. The CDR3 DNA reads as TGTGCCAGCAGCTTCGAGACCGGGGAGCTGTTTTTT.

This clone has more than one count but fewer than ten. The chain links TRBV28 to TRBJ1-3; D remains ambiguous. This CDR3 contains 17 residues. Germline-derived CDR1 and CDR2 are MDHEN and SYDVKM. Trimming stripped 2 bases from V and 0 bases from J, with 14 bases between. CDR3 sequence (DNA): TGTGCCAGCAGTTTAAGGTATAGGAGGGACTCTGGAAACACCATATATTTT. Translation: CASSLRYRRDSGNTIYF.

A few counts support this clone. The chain employs TRBV11-2 and TRBJ2-7; D is unresolved. Looked up from germline, CDR1 is SGHAT and CDR2 is FQNNGV. This CDR3 is built from 15 residues. Trimming left V 1 base short and J 2 bases short, with 12 bases between. CDR3 in amino acids: CASSLVGRSAYEQYF. In DNA, the CDR3 is TGTGCCAGCAGCTTAGTGGGCAGGTCAGCCTACGAGCAGTACTTC.

This sequence joins TRBV15 and TRBJ2-3; 8 bases match TRBD1. V lost 0 bases and J lost 2; bases outside the gene matches: 7. The CDR3 totals 17 residues. Germline CDR1 LNHNV, CDR2 YYDKDF (reference sequence). CDR3 in DNA: TGTGCCACCAGCAGAGATTTAAGGACAGGGTACACAGATACGCAGTATTTT. Its protein is CATSRDLRTGYTDTQYF.

V is TRBV6-6 and J is TRBJ2-2, with D possibly being TRBD1 (5 bases). This CDR3 spans 12 amino acids. Trimming took off 6 bases at V and 6 bases at J, with 8 bases between the two ends. Germline loops: CDR1 MNHNY, CDR2 SVGAGI (reference sequence). In nucleotides, the CDR3 is TGTGCCAGCAGCCAGGGTCCCGGGGAGCTGTTTTTT. Amino acids: CASSQGPGELFF.

This chain joins TRBV15 and TRBJ1-3; D ambiguous. The germline V gene encodes CDR1 LNHNV and CDR2 YYDKDF (reference sequence). The CDR3 has 16 amino acids. V lost 0 bases to trimming and J lost 0 bases, with 9 bases between them. The CDR3 coding sequence is TGTGCCACCAGCAGAGATCAAGTTAGCTCTGGAAACACCATATATTTT. Its translation: CATSRDQVSSGNTIYF.

The gene calls are TRBV4-1 and TRBJ2-7; the match to TRBD2 covers 9 bases. CDR1 MGHRA and CDR2 YSYEKL come from the germline V gene. The CDR3 has 15 amino acids. Trimming took 1 base from V and 1 from J; bases not matched to a gene: 2. In DNA form, the CDR3 reads TGCGCCAGCAGCCAAGCCCTAGCGGGATCCTACGAGCAGTACTTC. Its translation: CASSQALAGSYEQYF.

This clone has a handful of counts. V gene TRBV7-2 combines with J gene TRBJ2-1; D call uncertain. The CDR3 loop spans 16 amino acids. From germline, CDR1 is SGHTA and CDR2 FQGNSA. V dropped 4 bases and J dropped 8 bases, with 21 bases sitting between them. DNA of the CDR3: TGTGCCAGCAGCTCCCGAATAACGTATCTAATCGATGAGCAGTTCTTC. Translating gives CASSSRITYLIDEQFF. Combining the CDR3 with reference TRBV7-2 and TRBJ2-1 gives the whole variable domain GAGVSQSPSNKVTEKGKDVELRCDPISGHTALYWYRQSLGQGLEFLIYFQGNSAPDKSGLPSDRFSAERTGGSVSTLTIQRTQQEDSAVYLCASSSRITYLIDEQFFGPGTRLTVL.

There are a few counts of this clone. Additional DNA sequences in this sample encode the identical CDR3. Here the CDR3 reads CASRGTGAGNTIYF. The DNA of the CDR3 is TGTGCCAGTAGGGGGACAGGCGCTGGAAACACCATATATTTT. The chain has TRBV19 and TRBJ1-3; 8 bases map to TRBD1. Germline trimming cut 6 bases from V and 2 bases from J; bases unmatched to any gene: 3. Germline V CDR1 and CDR2: LNHDA, SQIVND (reference sequence). CDR3 length: 14 residues.

The genes are TRBV11-2 and TRBJ2-1; TRBD2 is a possible D gene (6 bases). The CDR3 spans 14 residues. Per germline, CDR1 SGHAT and CDR2 FQNNGV. The ends were cut back, 1 base at V and 6 bases at J, with 10 bases in the middle. The CDR3 region has the DNA TGTGCCAGCAGCTTAGTGCGGGACTCCAATGAGCAGTTCTTC. Translation gives CASSLVRDSNEQFF.

The V gene is TRBV15, the J gene TRBJ1-5; possibly TRBD1 for D (5 bases). The germline V and J ends were trimmed by 3 bases and 3 bases, with 12 bases remaining between them. The CDR3 is 15 residues long. Germline assignment: CDR1 LNHNV and CDR2 YYDKDF (reference sequence). CDR3 bases: TGTGCCACCAGCAGGACCACAGGAGTCAATCAGCCCCAGCATTTT. Translation: CATSRTTGVNQPQHF.

This clone came up a few times. The genes are TRBV29-1 and TRBJ1-4, with a tentative D call TRBD1 (5 bases). The V gene's germline CDR1 is SQVTM and CDR2 ANQGSEA. This CDR3 is built from 11 residues. Trimming left V 3 bases short and J 13 bases short, with 12 bases between. The CDR3 DNA reads as TGCAGCGTTGAGTTTGGGGGGACACTGTTTTTT. This sequence encodes CSVEFGGTLFF.

This sequence joins TRBV19 and TRBJ2-7, with 7 bases lining up with TRBD1. The V segment lost 1 base and the J segment 2 bases; nucleotides outside the gene matches: 2. CDR3 length: 14 amino acids. The germline V gene has CDR1 LNHDA and CDR2 SQIVND (reference sequence). The CDR3 reads CASSIGGTAYEQYF. The DNA for the CDR3 is TGTGCCAGTAGTATAGGGGGGACAGCCTACGAGCAGTACTTC.

This clone has just a few counts. The J gene is TRBJ2-3, the V gene TRBV27, with D possibly matching TRBD1 (5 bases). Trimming left V 0 bases short and J 9 bases short, with 22 bases between. Looked up from germline, CDR1 is MNHEY and CDR2 is SMNVEV (reference sequence). The CDR3 is 17 residues long. CDR3 nucleotide sequence: TGTGCCAGCAGTTTATCGTCCTTTTATTTGGACACCGGAACGCAGTATTTT. Protein sequence: CASSLSSFYLDTGTQYF.

This chain joins TRBV2 and TRBJ2-1; weak D call: TRBD1 (5 bases). The V gene's germline CDR1 is SNHLY and CDR2 FYNNEI. The CDR3 is 14 amino acids. V lost 3 bases, J lost 7 bases, and 13 bases lay in between. The CDR3 loop reads CASSDRVTLNEQFF. DNA of the CDR3: TGTGCCAGCAGTGACAGGGTAACCCTGAATGAGCAGTTCTTC. Combining the CDR3 with reference TRBV2 and TRBJ2-1 gives the whole variable domain EPEVTQTPSHQVTQMGQEVILRCVPISNHLYFYWYRQILGQKVEFLVSFYNNEISEKSEIFDDQFSVERPDGSNFTLKIRSTKLEDSAMYFCASSDRVTLNEQFFGPGTRLTVL.

V is TRBV7-9 and J is TRBJ2-1; 7 nucleotides line up with TRBD2. The CDR3 is 14 amino acids. V lost 4 bases, J lost 15 bases, and 15 bases stayed unmatched. CDR1 and CDR2 from the germline V gene are SEHNR and FQNEAQ (reference sequence). The CDR3 DNA sequence: TGTGCCAGCAGCTCCCCGTCGACGGCGGGAGAGTTGTTCTTC. Translating gives CASSSPSTAGELFF. The whole variable domain, filled in from reference TRBV7-9 and TRBJ2-1, reads DTGVSQNPRHKITKRGQNVTFRCDPISEHNRLYWYRQTLGQGPEFLTYFQNEAQLEKSRLLSDRFSAERPKGSFSTLEIQRTEQGDSAMYLCASSSPSTAGELFFGPGTRLTVL.

The CDR3 sequence: CASSYPSAETQYF. CDR3 nucleotides: TGTGCCAGCAGTTACCCTAGCGCGGAGACCCAGTACTTC. The rearrangement joins TRBV6-5 to TRBJ2-5; D is possibly TRBD2 (6 bases). Trimming pared 2 bases from V and 5 bases from J, leaving 9 bases between. In germline, CDR1 is MNHEY, CDR2 SVGAGI. The CDR3 loop spans 13 amino acids.

V usage is TRBV21-1 and J usage is TRBJ2-4; the tabulated D call, TRBD1, remains unverified against the DNA. TRBV21-1 is noted as a pseudogene. The CDR3 sequence is 22 residues long. The DNA for the CDR3 is TGTGCCAGCAGCTCAAGCCCCGGGGACAGGGGAATGGCTGGTACGGCCAAAAACATTCAGTACTTC. Protein sequence: CASSSSPGDRGMAGTAKNIQYF.

The chain links TRBV11-2 to TRBJ2-5; 9 bases are a match to TRBD2. The J call could be wrong; TRBJ2-7 is a better fit for the DNA end. CDR3 length: 17 residues. CDR1 SGHAT and CDR2 FQNNGV come from the germline V gene. CDR3 region: CASSLTRSSSGAYEQYF. As DNA, the CDR3 is TGTGCCAGCAGCTTAACACGTAGTTCTAGCGGGGCCTACGAGCAGTACTTC.

J is TRBJ2-3 and V is TRBV10-3; TRBD2 matches 9 bases. The CDR3 contains 15 residues. The ends lost 6 bases at V and 1 base at J; junction bases unmatched: 5. Per the germline V gene, CDR1 is ENHRY and CDR2 is SYGVKD. The CDR3 reads CAISYSSGGTDTQYF. CDR3 in DNA: TGTGCCATCAGCTATTCTAGCGGGGGCACAGATACGCAGTATTTT.

The chain combines TRBV5-1 with TRBJ2-7; tentative D call: TRBD2 (5 bases). V was clipped by 4 bases and J by 3 bases, with 11 bases between them. Germline V gene sequence: CDR1 SGHRS, CDR2 YFSETQ. CDR3 size: 13 residues. CDR3 nucleotide sequence: TGCGCCAGCAGCCACCCTAGCAGCTACGAGCAGTACTTC. It translates to CASSHPSSYEQYF. The variable domain in full, completed from reference TRBV5-1 and TRBJ2-7, reads KAGVTQTPRYLIKTRGQQVTLSCSPISGHRSVSWYQQTPGQGLQFLFEYFSETQRNKGNFPGRFSGRQFSNSRSEMNVSTLELGDSALYLCASSHPSSYEQYFGPGTRLTVT.

The CDR3 sequence: CASSGGGIGNQPQHF. Written as DNA, the CDR3 is TGTGCCAGCAGTGGGGGAGGAATTGGCAATCAGCCCCAGCATTTT. The rearrangement joins TRBV25-1 to TRBJ1-5; D gene ambiguous. The V end lost 4 bases, the J end lost 2 bases, and 12 bases lay between the germline ends. This CDR3 spans 15 amino acids. From germline, CDR1 is MGHDK and CDR2 SYGVNS.